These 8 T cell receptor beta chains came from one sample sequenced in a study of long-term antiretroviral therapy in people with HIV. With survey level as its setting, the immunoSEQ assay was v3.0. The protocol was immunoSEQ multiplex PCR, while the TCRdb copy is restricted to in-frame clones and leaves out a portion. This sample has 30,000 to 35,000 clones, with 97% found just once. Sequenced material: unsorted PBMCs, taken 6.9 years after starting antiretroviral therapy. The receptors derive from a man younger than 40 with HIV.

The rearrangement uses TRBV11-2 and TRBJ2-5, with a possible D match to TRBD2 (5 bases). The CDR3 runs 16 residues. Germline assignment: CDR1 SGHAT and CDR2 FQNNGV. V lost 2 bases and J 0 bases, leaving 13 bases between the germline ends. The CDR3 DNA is TGTGCCAGCAGCTTAAGACTACGGCATCACCAAGAGACCCAGTACTTC. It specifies CASSLRLRHHQETQYF.

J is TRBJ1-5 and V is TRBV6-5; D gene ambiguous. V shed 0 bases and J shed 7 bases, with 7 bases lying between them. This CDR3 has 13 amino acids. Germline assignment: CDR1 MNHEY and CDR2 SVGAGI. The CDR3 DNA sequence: TGTGCCAGCAGTTACTCGACGGTCCAGCCCCAGCATTTT. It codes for CASSYSTVQPQHF.

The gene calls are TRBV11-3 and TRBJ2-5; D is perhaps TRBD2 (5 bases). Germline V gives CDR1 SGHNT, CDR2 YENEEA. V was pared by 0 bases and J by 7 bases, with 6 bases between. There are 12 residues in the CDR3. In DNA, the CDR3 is TGTGCCAGCAGCTTAGATCGGGGGACCCAGTACTTC. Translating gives CASSLDRGTQYF.

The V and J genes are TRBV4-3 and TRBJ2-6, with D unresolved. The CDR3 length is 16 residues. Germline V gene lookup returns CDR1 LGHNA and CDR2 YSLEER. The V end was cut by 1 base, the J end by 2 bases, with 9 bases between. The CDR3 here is CASSQVRSAGANVLTF. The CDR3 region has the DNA TGCGCCAGCAGCCAAGTTAGGTCTGCTGGGGCCAACGTCCTGACTTTC.

CDR3 bases: TGTGCCATCAGTGGATCTGAGGGACCGGAGAACACTGAAGCTTTCTTT. This gives the protein CAISGSEGPENTEAFF. The chain links TRBV10-3 to TRBJ1-1, with D tentatively TRBD1 (5 bases). The ends were cut back, 4 bases at V and 1 base at J, with 16 bases in the middle. The CDR3 consists of 16 residues. CDR1 and CDR2 from the germline V gene are ENHRY and SYGVKD.

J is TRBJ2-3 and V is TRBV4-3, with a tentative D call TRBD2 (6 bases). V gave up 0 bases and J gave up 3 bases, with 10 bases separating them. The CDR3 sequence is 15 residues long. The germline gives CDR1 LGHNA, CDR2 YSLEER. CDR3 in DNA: TGCGCCAGCAGCCAAGATTGGAGGGGAACAGATACGCAGTATTTT. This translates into CASSQDWRGTDTQYF.

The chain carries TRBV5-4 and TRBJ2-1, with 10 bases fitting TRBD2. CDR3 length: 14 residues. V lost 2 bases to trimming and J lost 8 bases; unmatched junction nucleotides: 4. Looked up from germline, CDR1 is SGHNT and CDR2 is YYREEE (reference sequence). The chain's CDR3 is CASSFGTSVHEQFF. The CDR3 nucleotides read TGTGCCAGCAGCTTCGGGACTAGCGTTCATGAGCAGTTCTTC.

This chain's CDR3 is CASSDLAGGGVFFPGNTIYF. As DNA, the CDR3 is TGTGCCAGCAGTGACCTTGCAGGGGGCGGTGTGTTCTTCCCGGGAAACACCATATATTTT. J is TRBJ1-3 and V is TRBV6-1; TRBD1 aligns across 8 bases. The CDR3 length is 20 residues. Germline trimming cut 3 bases from V and 4 bases from J; bases unmatched to any gene: 20. CDR1 is MNHNS and CDR2 is SASEGT in the germline V gene.